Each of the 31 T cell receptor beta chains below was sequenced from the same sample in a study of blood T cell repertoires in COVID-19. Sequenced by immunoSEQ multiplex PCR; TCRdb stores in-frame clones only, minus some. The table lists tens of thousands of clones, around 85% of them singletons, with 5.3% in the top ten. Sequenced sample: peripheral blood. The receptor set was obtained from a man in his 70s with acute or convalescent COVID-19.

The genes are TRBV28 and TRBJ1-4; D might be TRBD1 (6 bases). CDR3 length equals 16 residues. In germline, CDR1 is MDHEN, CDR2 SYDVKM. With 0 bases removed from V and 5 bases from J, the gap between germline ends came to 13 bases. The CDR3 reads CASSLWSDSRNEKLFF. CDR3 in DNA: TGTGCCAGCAGTTTATGGTCGGACAGCAGGAATGAAAAACTGTTTTTT.

The CDR3 region has the DNA TGCGCCAGCAGCACAGGGGTCGCTGCCGGGGAGCTGTTTTTT. This gives the protein CASSTGVAAGELFF. The rearrangement uses TRBV5-1 and TRBJ2-2; 7 bases fit TRBD1. The germline V gene encodes CDR1 SGHRS and CDR2 YFSETQ. V lost 4 bases, J lost 6 bases, and 6 bases stayed unmatched. This CDR3 spans 14 amino acids.

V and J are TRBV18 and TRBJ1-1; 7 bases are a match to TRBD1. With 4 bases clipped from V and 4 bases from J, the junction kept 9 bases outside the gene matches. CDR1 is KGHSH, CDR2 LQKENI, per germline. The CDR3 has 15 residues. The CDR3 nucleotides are TGTGCCAGCTCACTGACTGTCACAGGGGTCACTGAAGCTTTCTTT. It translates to CASSLTVTGVTEAFF.

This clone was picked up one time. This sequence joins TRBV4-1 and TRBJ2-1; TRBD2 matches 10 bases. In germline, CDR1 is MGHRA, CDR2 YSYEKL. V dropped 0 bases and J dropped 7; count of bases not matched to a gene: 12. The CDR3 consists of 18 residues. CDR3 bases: TGCGCCAGCAGCCAAGATGGGTGGGGAGCGGGGGGGACTAATGAGCAGTTCTTC. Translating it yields CASSQDGWGAGGTNEQFF.

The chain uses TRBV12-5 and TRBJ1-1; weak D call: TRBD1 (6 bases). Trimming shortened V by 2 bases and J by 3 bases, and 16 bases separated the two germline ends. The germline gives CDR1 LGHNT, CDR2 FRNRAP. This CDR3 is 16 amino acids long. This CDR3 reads CASGLSARGADTEAFF. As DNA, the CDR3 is TGTGCTAGTGGTTTGTCCGCCAGGGGAGCCGACACTGAAGCTTTCTTT.

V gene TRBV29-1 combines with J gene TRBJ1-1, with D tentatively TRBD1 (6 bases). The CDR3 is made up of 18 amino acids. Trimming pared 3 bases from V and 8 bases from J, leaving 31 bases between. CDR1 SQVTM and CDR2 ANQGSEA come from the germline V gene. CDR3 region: CSVDRHFGGFGVGAEAFF. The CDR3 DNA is TGCAGCGTTGATCGTCATTTTGGTGGTTTTGGGGTGGGGGCAGAAGCTTTCTTT. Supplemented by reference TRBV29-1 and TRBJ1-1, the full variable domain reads SAVISQKPSRDICQRGTSLTIQCQVDSQVTMMFWYRQQPGQSLTLIATANQGSEATYESGFVIDKFPISRPNLTFSTLTVSNMSPEDSSIYLCSVDRHFGGFGVGAEAFFGQGTRLTVV.

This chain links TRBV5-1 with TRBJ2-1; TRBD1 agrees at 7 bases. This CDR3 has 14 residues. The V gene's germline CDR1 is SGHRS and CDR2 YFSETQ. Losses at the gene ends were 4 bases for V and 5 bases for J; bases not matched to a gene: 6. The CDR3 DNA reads TGCGCCAGCAGCATTTTACAGGGGCACAATGAGCAGTTCTTC. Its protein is CASSILQGHNEQFF. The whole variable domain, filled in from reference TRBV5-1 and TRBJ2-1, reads KAGVTQTPRYLIKTRGQQVTLSCSPISGHRSVSWYQQTPGQGLQFLFEYFSETQRNKGNFPGRFSGRQFSNSRSEMNVSTLELGDSALYLCASSILQGHNEQFFGPGTRLTVL.

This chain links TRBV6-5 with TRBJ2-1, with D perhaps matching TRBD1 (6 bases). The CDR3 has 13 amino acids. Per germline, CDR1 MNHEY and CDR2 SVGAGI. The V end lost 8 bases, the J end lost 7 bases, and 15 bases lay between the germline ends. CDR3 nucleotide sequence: TGTGCCAGCGGGGGCGCCGTGGGGAATGAGCAGTTCTTC. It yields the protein CASGGAVGNEQFF.

CDR3 nucleotide sequence: TGTGCCAGCAGCTTGCGATCGCCCATCGAGCAGTACTTC. Amino acid sequence: CASSLRSPIEQYF. The chain recombines TRBV11-2 with TRBJ2-7; no clear D. The CDR3 runs to 13 residues. From germline, CDR1 is SGHAT and CDR2 FQNNGV. V lost 3 bases to trimming and J lost 6 bases, with 12 bases between them.

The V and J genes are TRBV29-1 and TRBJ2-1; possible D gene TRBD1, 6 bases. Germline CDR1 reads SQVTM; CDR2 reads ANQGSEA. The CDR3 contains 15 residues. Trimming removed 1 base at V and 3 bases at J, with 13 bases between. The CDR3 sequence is CSVEGGQGHYNEQFF. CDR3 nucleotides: TGCAGCGTTGAAGGGGGGCAGGGCCACTACAATGAGCAGTTCTTC.

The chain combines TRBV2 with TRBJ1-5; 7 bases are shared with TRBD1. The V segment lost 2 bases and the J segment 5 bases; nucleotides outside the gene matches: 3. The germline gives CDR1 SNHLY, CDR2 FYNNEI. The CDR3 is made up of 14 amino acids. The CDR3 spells CASSERTGHQPQHF. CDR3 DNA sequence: TGTGCCAGCAGTGAACGGACAGGTCATCAGCCCCAGCATTTT.

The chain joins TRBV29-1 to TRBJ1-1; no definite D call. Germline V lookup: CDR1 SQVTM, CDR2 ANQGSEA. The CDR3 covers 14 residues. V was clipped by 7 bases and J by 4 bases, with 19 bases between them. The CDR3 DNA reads TGCAGCGCTTTAACGGGTCTCGCCAGCACTGAAGCTTTCTTT. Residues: CSALTGLASTEAFF.

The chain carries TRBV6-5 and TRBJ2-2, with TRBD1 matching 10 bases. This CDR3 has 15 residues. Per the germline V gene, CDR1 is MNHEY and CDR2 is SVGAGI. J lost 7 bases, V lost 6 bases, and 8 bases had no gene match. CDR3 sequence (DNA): TGTGCCAGCAGGCTAGACAGGGGGCCGAGCGGGGAGCTGTTTTTT. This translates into CASRLDRGPSGELFF.

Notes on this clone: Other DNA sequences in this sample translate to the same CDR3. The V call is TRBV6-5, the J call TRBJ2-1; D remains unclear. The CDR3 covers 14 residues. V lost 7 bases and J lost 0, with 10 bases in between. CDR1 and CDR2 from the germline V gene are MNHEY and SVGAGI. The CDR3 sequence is CASTLASSYNEQFF. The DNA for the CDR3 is TGTGCCAGCACTCTTGCGAGCTCCTACAATGAGCAGTTCTTC.

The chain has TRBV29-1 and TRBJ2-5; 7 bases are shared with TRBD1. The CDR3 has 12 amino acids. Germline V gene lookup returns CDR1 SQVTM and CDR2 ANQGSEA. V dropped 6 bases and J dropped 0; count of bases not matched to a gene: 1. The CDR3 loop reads CSVDRDQETQYF. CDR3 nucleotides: TGCAGCGTCGACAGGGACCAAGAGACCCAGTACTTC.

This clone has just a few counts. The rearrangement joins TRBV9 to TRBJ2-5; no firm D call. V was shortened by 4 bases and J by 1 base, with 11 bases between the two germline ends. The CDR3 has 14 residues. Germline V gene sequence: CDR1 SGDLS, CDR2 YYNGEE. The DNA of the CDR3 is TGTGCCAGCAGCCCCCGGTCGGGCCAAGAGACCCAGTACTTC. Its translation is CASSPRSGQETQYF.

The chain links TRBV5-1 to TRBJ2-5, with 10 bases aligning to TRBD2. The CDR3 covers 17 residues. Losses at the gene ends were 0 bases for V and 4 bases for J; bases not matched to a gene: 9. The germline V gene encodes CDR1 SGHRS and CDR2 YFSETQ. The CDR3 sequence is CASSLDSGGHLRETQYF. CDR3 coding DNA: TGCGCCAGCAGCTTGGATAGCGGGGGGCACCTCCGAGAGACCCAGTACTTC. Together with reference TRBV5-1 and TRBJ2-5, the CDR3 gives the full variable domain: KAGVTQTPRYLIKTRGQQVTLSCSPISGHRSVSWYQQTPGQGLQFLFEYFSETQRNKGNFPGRFSGRQFSNSRSEMNVSTLELGDSALYLCASSLDSGGHLRETQYFGPGTRLLVL.

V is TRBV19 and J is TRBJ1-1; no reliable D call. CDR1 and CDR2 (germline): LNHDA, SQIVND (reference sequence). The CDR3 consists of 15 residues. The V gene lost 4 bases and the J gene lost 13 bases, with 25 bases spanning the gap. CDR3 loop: CASSTYSQASGVCFF. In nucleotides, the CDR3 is TGTGCCAGTAGTACTTACTCTCAGGCTTCAGGTGTTTGTTTCTTT.

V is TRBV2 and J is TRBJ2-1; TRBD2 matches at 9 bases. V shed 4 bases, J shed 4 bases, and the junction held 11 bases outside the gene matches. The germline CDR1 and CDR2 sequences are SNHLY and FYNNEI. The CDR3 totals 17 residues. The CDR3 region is CASSVTPSGAQYNEQFF. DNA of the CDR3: TGTGCCAGCAGTGTTACCCCTAGCGGGGCGCAATACAATGAGCAGTTCTTC.

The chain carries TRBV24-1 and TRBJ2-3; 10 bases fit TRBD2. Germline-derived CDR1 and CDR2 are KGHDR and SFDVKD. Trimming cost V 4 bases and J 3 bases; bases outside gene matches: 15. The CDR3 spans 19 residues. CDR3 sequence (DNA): TGTGCCACCAGTGACCGCACTTACTCTAGCGGGGGTTGGACAGATACGCAGTATTTT. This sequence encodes CATSDRTYSSGGWTDTQYF.

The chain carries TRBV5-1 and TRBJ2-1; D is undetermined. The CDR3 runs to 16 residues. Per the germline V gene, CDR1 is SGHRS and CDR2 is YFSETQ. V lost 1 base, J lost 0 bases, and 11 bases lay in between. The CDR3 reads CASSLTLASSYNEQFF. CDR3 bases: TGCGCCAGCAGCTTGACGTTAGCAAGCTCCTACAATGAGCAGTTCTTC.

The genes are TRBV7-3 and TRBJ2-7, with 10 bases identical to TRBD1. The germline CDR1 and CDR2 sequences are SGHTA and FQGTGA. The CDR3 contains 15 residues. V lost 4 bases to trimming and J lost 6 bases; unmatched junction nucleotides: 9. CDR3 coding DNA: TGTGCCAGCAGCTCCGGGACAGGGGATTCGTTCGAGCAGTACTTC. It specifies CASSSGTGDSFEQYF.

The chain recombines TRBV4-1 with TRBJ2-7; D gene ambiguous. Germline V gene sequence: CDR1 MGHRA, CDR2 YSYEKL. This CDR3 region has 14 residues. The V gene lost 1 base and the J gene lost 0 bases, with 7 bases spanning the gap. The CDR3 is CASSQVLSSYEQYF. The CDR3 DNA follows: TGCGCCAGCAGCCAAGTCCTTAGCTCCTACGAGCAGTACTTC.

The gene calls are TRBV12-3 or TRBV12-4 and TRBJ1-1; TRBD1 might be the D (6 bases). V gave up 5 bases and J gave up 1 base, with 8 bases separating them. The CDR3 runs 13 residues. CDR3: CASSVDRNTEAFF. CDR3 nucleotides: TGTGCCAGCAGTGTGGACAGGAACACTGAAGCTTTCTTT.

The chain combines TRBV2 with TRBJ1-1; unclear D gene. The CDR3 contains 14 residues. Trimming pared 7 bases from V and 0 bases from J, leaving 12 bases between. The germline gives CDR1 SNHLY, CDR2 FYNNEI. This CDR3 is CASTLGLMNTEAFF. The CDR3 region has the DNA TGTGCCAGCACTTTAGGACTAATGAACACTGAAGCTTTCTTT. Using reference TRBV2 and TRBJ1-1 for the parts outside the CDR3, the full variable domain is EPEVTQTPSHQVTQMGQEVILRCVPISNHLYFYWYRQILGQKVEFLVSFYNNEISEKSEIFDDQFSVERPDGSNFTLKIRSTKLEDSAMYFCASTLGLMNTEAFFGQGTRLTVV.

The DNA for the CDR3 is TGTGCCAGCAGTTTTATGCCCGGAGTAGGCGGGGAGCTGTTTTTT. Its translation: CASSFMPGVGGELFF. J is TRBJ2-2 and V is TRBV27, with D unclear. V lost 3 bases and J lost 7, with 15 bases in between. Germline V gene data show CDR1 as MNHEY and CDR2 as SMNVEV (reference sequence). The CDR3 spans 15 residues.

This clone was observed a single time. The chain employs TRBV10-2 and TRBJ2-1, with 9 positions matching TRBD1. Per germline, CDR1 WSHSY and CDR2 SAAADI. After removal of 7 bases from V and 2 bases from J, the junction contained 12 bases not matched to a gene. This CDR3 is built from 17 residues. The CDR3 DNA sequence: TGCGCCAGCACTGCCGGACCGGGACAGGGTACCTACAATGAGCAGTTCTTC. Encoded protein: CASTAGPGQGTYNEQFF.

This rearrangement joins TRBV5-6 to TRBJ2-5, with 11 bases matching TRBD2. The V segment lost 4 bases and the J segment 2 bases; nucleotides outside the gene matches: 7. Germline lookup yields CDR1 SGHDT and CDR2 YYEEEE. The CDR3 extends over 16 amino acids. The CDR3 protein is CASSPPGLAVQETQYF. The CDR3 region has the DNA TGTGCCAGCAGCCCCCCGGGACTAGCGGTGCAAGAGACCCAGTACTTC.

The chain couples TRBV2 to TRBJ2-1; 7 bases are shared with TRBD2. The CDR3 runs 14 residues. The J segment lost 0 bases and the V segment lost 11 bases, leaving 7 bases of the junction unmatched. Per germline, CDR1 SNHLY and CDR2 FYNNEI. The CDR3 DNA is TGTGCCCCAGCGGGAAGAAGCTCCTACAATGAGCAGTTCTTC. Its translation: CAPAGRSSYNEQFF.

The CDR3 DNA reads as TGTGCCAGCAGCCAAGGAGGGCCTAACTACAATGAGCAGTTCTTC. Protein sequence: CASSQGGPNYNEQFF. The V call is TRBV3-1 (or the pseudogene TRBV3-2), the J call TRBJ2-1; D is perhaps TRBD2 (5 bases). Germline CDR1 is LGHDT and CDR2 is YNNKEL (reference sequence). The CDR3 contains 15 residues. V lost 1 base to trimming and J lost 3 bases, with 10 bases between them.

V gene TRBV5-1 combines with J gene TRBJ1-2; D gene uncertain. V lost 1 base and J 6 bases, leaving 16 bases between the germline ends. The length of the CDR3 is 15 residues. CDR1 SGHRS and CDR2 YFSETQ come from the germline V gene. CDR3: CASSLSGAYSNGYTF. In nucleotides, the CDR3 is TGCGCCAGCAGCTTGAGCGGAGCGTATTCGAATGGCTACACCTTC.